These 7 T cell receptor beta chains originate from one sample sequenced in a study of blood T cells in healthy people across ages. A second PCR, run for roughly 7 to 12 cycles, used a sample-barcoded 5' primer plus a J-beta primer mix. MiXCR, run by TCRdb on the 5' RACE reads, gives a single entry per CDR3 protein. Of approximately 830,000 distinct CDR3 sequences listed, around 62% were seen once; the top ten hold around a quarter. Sequencing used blood. The origin of the receptors is a man aged 30-40 years in good health.

CDR3 bases: TGCAGTGCTAGAGGGGCGCGGGGGGGCGAGACCCAGCATTTT. Encoded protein: CSARGARGGETQHF. V and J are TRBV20-1 and TRBJ1-5; possible D gene TRBD1, 6 bases. CDR1 and CDR2 (germline): DFQATT, SNEGSKA (reference sequence). The V end lost 1 base, the J end lost 11 bases, and 18 bases lay between the germline ends. The CDR3 has 14 amino acids.

This clonotype has a single count. The rearrangement uses TRBV29-1 and TRBJ1-4; D perhaps matches TRBD1 (5 bases). The CDR3 has 14 residues. Trimming pared 0 bases from V and 4 bases from J, leaving 9 bases between. Germline-derived CDR1 and CDR2 are SQVTM and ANQGSEA. CDR3 amino acids: CSVEEDIHNEKLFF. For the CDR3, the DNA is TGCAGCGTTGAAGAGGACATTCATAATGAAAAACTGTTTTTT.

The chain recombines TRBV20-1 with TRBJ2-3; perhaps TRBD2 as D (7 bases). Trimming removed 6 bases from V and 0 bases from J, with 13 bases in between. In germline, CDR1 is DFQATT, CDR2 SNEGSKA (reference sequence). This CDR3 is 14 amino acids long. The CDR3, as DNA: TGCAGTGCCCGAGCGGGGACAAGCACAGATACGCAGTATTTT. This sequence encodes CSARAGTSTDTQYF.

V is TRBV7-2 and J is TRBJ2-2, with TRBD2 matching 13 bases. The CDR3 totals 17 residues. V shed 5 bases and J 5 bases; nucleotides not matched to a gene: 8. Germline-derived CDR1 and CDR2 are SGHTA and FQGNSA. The CDR3, as DNA: TGTGCCAGCAGCCCAACCGGGACTAGCGGGGTGACCGGGGAGCTGTTTTTT. This gives the protein CASSPTGTSGVTGELFF.

This chain connects TRBV4-3 to TRBJ2-7, with 8 bases aligning to TRBD1. Germline lookup yields CDR1 LGHNA and CDR2 YSLEER. The ends lost 2 bases at V and 3 bases at J; junction bases unmatched: 9. The CDR3 length is 16 residues. DNA for the CDR3: TGCGCCAGCAGCCAAAACCCGGGACAGGCGAGCTACGAGCAGTACTTC. Translating gives CASSQNPGQASYEQYF.

As concerns this clonotype: One junction end disagrees with the germline gene, perhaps due to a read error. V is TRBV9 and J is TRBJ2-3; D is uncertain. The germline V gene encodes CDR1 SGDLS and CDR2 YYNGEE. The CDR3 spans 15 residues. The CDR3 is CASSPANASTDTQYF. The CDR3, as DNA: TGTGCTAGCAGCCCTGCTAACGCTAGCACAGATACGCAGTATTTT.

This rearrangement joins TRBV29-1 to TRBJ2-2; D gene unclear. The CDR3 is 16 amino acids. CDR1 and CDR2 (germline): SQVTM, ANQGSEA. V was cut by 0 bases and J by 3 bases, with 14 bases left in between. CDR3 in amino acids: CSVEDPRKSDTGELFF. In nucleotides, the CDR3 is TGCAGCGTTGAAGATCCCAGGAAGAGCGACACCGGGGAGCTGTTTTTT.